This T cell receptor beta chain was found in a study of T cell responses to AZD1222 COVID-19 vaccine (dated by TCRdb to the early 2020s). Regarding the study in general: AZD1222 recipients whose second dose came at about 4 weeks and those whose second dose came at about 12 weeks were combined into one group, since spike-specific TCR depth and breadth did not differ between the two schedules. Trial participants were enrolled by age into 18-55, 56-69 and 70-plus year subgroups, with roughly 160, 29 and 62 TCR-sequenced participants respectively. TCR sequencing covered 230 or so trial participants: around 210 given two doses of AZD1222 and 26 given two doses of MenACWY control vaccine.

Results the study describes overall, beyond this receptor: The 56-69-year group was small, and its depth increase did not reach significance, likely because of low power. After two AZD1222 doses, both the breadth and the depth of spike-specific TCRs were significantly higher than at day 0 and than in MenACWY recipients. Conclusions about previously exposed vaccinees were limited because only six AZD1222 recipients were SARS-CoV-2 seropositive at baseline. The vaccine-associated CD4 TCRs covered the entire spike protein, and the dominant responses fell in regions 160-218 and 743-854. Because no samples from the day 14 peak response were available, repertoires could be characterized only after the peak T cell response. Most participants were white British and females outnumbered males, and the authors suggested that clonal diversity may have been underestimated. Reportedly, almost half of the unique spike-specific TCRs recognized epitopes lying outside the regions that are mutated in the B.1.351 and B.1.1.7 variants.

CDR1 and CDR2 are read off the germline V gene as MNHEY and SVGAGI. The cysteine opens and the phenylalanine closes a CDR3 of 15 amino acids. Only the CDR3 DNA stays, 45 bases, in frame from base 1. The junction shows trimming of 4 bases on V and 7 bases on J, plus 19 bases between the germline ends. Notes on this clone: Its antigen has not been determined. One base away there is no much larger clone; base qualities are not given.

The CDR3 regions of human TCRbeta chains were subjected to immunosequencing. The source study handled its data this way. Repertoire TCRs were checked for matches against a reference library of SARS-CoV-2-specific TCRs that had been generated using the MIRA antigen-specificity platform. Breadth was defined as the fraction of unique TCRs that were SARS-CoV-2-associated, and depth was defined as the fraction of total T cells that were SARS-CoV-2-associated. Using the MIRA data, every spike-specific TCR was mapped to the spike region that the TCR reacted to and assigned to either a CD4 or a CD8 class. Log10-transformed breadth and depth values were compared by one-way ANOVA with Sidak's multiple comparisons tests. TCRdb stores this immuneACCESS table with in-frame sequences only. Part of the clones is absent; in the studies checked, under half of the shortfall reflects unresolved V genes, and no reason is known for the rest. V and J calls and clone size come straight from that table; D and trimming were deduced from the DNA. The sample table contains over 85,000 clones; only one count was recorded for about four fifths of them. 4% to 5% of the sample goes to the ten largest clones.

Interpreted using the paper, the time point label stands for: baseline before first vaccination. Vaccinee samples were obtained from the UK trials COV001 and COV002, which included a single-blind randomized controlled phase 2/3 trial of AZD1222 (ChAdOx1 nCoV-19) in healthy adults. For TCRbeta chain sequencing, PBMC samples from trial participants were taken at day 0 and at day 28 after the second dose. Sequenced material: peripheral blood, taken on day 0 of AZD1222 vaccination. This TCR came from an adult in good health. Recombination joined TRBV6-5 with TRBJ1-2; the D gene is unclear. The CDR3 sequence is CASSLWGSGVGGYTF. The DNA sequence is as follows: TGTGCCAGCAGTTTATGGGGTTCCGGAGTAGGTGGCTACACCTTC.